This TCR beta chain was recovered during a study of T cells in Graves' hyperthyroidism and ophthalmopathy. V was pared by 3 bases and J by 6 bases, with 5 bases of the junction left unmatched. This CDR3 has 15 residues. CDR1 is SGDLS, CDR2 YYNGEE, per germline. RNA transcripts provided the source from which TCR beta CDR3 regions were amplified. TCR CDR3 regions were first amplified by RT-PCR with HTBI primers. TCRdb reprocessed the multiplex PCR reads with MiXCR, giving one entry per CDR3 protein. Here the sample spans some 500,000 distinct CDR3 sequences, around 15% being singletons. Turning to this clonotype: Its antigen is as yet unknown.

Absence of ophthalmopathy progression within 18 months defined stable Graves' hyperthyroidism. The study's findings and limits: It was a median about 6.5 months before onset that the model predicted ophthalmopathy. In blood, most of the thyroid clonotypes expanded above 0.001 were also present.

This clonotype was obtained from a woman younger than 35 with Graves' hyperthyroidism. Sequencing input: blood. This chain links TRBV9 with TRBJ2-4; 11 nucleotides align to TRBD2. CDR3 coding DNA: TGTGCCAGCAGCGCGCTGGGACTAGCGGTAAACATTCAGTACTTC. Its translation: CASSALGLAVNIQYF.